These 15 T cell receptor beta chains came from one sample sequenced in a study of blood T cell repertoires in COVID-19. TCRdb's copy holds only in-frame clones and misses some; the assay was immunoSEQ multiplex PCR. The sample includes 450,000 to 500,000 clones, more than 85% of them seen just once. Material: PBMCs or T cells enriched from blood (not recorded which). Every receptor here comes from an older woman who had recovered from COVID-19.

This rearrangement joins TRBV2 to TRBJ2-1; TRBD2 agrees at 8 bases. The germline gives CDR1 SNHLY, CDR2 FYNNEI. The CDR3 length is 13 residues. Trimming removed 7 bases from V and 10 bases from J; junction bases left unmatched: 9. The CDR3 DNA is TGTGCCAGCAATCTCGGGGGGGCGGGGGAGCAGTTCTTC. This sequence encodes CASNLGGAGEQFF.

The count of this clone is one. The J gene is TRBJ1-1, the V gene TRBV30; 8 bases are shared with TRBD1. J lost 5 bases, V lost 2 bases, and 7 bases had no gene match. This CDR3 has 14 amino acids. CDR1 GTSNPN and CDR2 SVGIG come from the germline V gene (reference sequence). Here the CDR3 reads CAWSQGAVKTEAFF. CDR3 nucleotides: TGTGCCTGGAGTCAGGGGGCGGTTAAGACTGAAGCTTTCTTT.

For the CDR3, the DNA is TGTGCCAGCAGCTTAAGGGGTGCCTCGGGCACCGGGGAGCTGTTTTTT. Its protein product is CASSLRGASGTGELFF. The J gene is TRBJ2-2, the V gene TRBV11-2, with a possible D match to TRBD1 (5 bases). This CDR3 is 16 amino acids long. Germline values: CDR1 SGHAT, CDR2 FQNNGV. V gave up 2 bases and J gave up 4 bases, with 14 bases separating them.

The chain combines TRBV6-6 with TRBJ1-6; 7 nucleotides match TRBD1. The germline gives CDR1 MNHNY, CDR2 SVGAGI (reference sequence). The CDR3 contains 14 residues. J lost 7 bases, V lost 7 bases, and 7 bases had no gene match. CDR3 nucleotide sequence: TGTGCCAGCACCCTAGGGACAGAAAATTCACCCCTCCACTTT. Translation gives CASTLGTENSPLHF.

The CDR3 region is CATSRGTSGVETQYF. CDR3 bases: TGTGCCACCAGCAGAGGAACTAGCGGGGTGGAGACCCAGTACTTC. The rearrangement links TRBV15 to TRBJ2-5; 10 bases agree with TRBD2. J gave up 5 bases and V 1 base, and 4 bases lay outside the gene matches. The V gene's germline CDR1 is LNHNV and CDR2 YYDKDF (reference sequence). The CDR3 consists of 15 residues.

The chain is built from TRBV6-5 and TRBJ1-3, with D possibly TRBD1 on 5 matching bases. The CDR3 is made up of 16 amino acids. Germline lookup yields CDR1 MNHEY and CDR2 SVGAGI. V was clipped by 6 bases and J by 2 bases, with 17 bases between them. CDR3 nucleotide sequence: TGTGCCAGCAGCTACACCAGGGCCGGACCTGGAAACACCATATATTTT. It yields the protein CASSYTRAGPGNTIYF.

V and J are TRBV11-2 and TRBJ2-1; 7 nucleotides line up with TRBD1. This CDR3 is built from 15 residues. CDR1 is SGHAT, CDR2 FQNNGV, per germline. The trim removed 1 base at V and 2 bases at J, leaving 2 bases unmatched. CDR3 bases: TGTGCCAGCAGCTTAGGTCAGGGGGCCTACAATGAGCAGTTCTTC. Amino acids: CASSLGQGAYNEQFF.

The CDR3 bases are TGCGCCAGCAGCCAAGTTCTCGCCTCAGCGGTCAGCACAGATACGCAGTATTTT. It codes for CASSQVLASAVSTDTQYF. The chain carries TRBV4-1 and TRBJ2-3; possibly TRBD2 for D (5 bases). The CDR3 has 18 amino acids. With 1 base removed from V and 0 bases from J, the gap between germline ends came to 17 bases. CDR1 and CDR2 from the germline V gene are MGHRA and YSYEKL.

The V and J genes are TRBV19 and TRBJ2-1, with 7 bases fitting TRBD1. Trimming at V came to 9 bases and at J to 4 bases, leaving 12 bases not matched to a gene. The CDR3 is 15 residues long. Germline CDR1 and CDR2: LNHDA and SQIVND (reference sequence). CDR3 protein: CASSNPGQLYNEQFF. The CDR3 DNA follows: TGTGCCAGCAGCAACCCGGGACAGTTATACAATGAGCAGTTCTTC.

This sequence joins TRBV11-2 and TRBJ2-4; D is unclear. Germline CDR1 and CDR2: SGHAT and FQNNGV. With 2 bases removed from V and 0 bases from J, the gap between germline ends came to 14 bases. CDR3 length: 17 amino acids. The CDR3 DNA is TGTGCCAGCAGCTTAATAGGCGGCGCCTTAGCCAAAAACATTCAGTACTTC. Translated, it gives CASSLIGGALAKNIQYF.

In its sample, this clone was seen once. The chain recombines TRBV7-6 with TRBJ2-2, with a tentative D call TRBD2 (6 bases). The germline CDR1 and CDR2 sequences are SGHVS and FNYEAQ. This CDR3 comprises 16 residues. V lost 0 bases and J lost 5, with 13 bases in between. The CDR3 sequence is CASSLATHGGTGELFF. The CDR3 DNA reads TGTGCCAGCAGCTTAGCCACTCACGGGGGTACCGGGGAGCTGTTTTTT.

V gene TRBV3-1 (or the pseudogene TRBV3-2) combines with J gene TRBJ1-4, with 10 bases identical to TRBD1. The germline gives CDR1 LGHDT, CDR2 YNNKEL (reference sequence). The CDR3 contains 15 residues. Trimming took 3 bases from V and 7 from J; bases not matched to a gene: 5. This chain's CDR3 is CASSQRTGGGEKLFF. The CDR3, as DNA: TGTGCCAGCAGCCAGAGGACAGGGGGAGGTGAAAAACTGTTTTTT.

This clone was counted only a few times. J is TRBJ1-1 and V is TRBV5-1, with D unclear. Trimming stripped 0 bases from V and 0 bases from J, with 6 bases between. In germline, CDR1 is SGHRS, CDR2 YFSETQ. The CDR3 spans 14 residues. The DNA of the CDR3 is TGCGCCAGCAGCTTGGCACAGTTGAACACTGAAGCTTTCTTT. It codes for CASSLAQLNTEAFF.

This clone came up a few times. The chain is built from TRBV27 and TRBJ1-6; D unresolved. Germline CDR1 and CDR2: MNHEY and SMNVEV (reference sequence). V was shortened by 2 bases and J by 8 bases, with 4 bases between the two germline ends. This CDR3 spans 12 amino acids. CDR3 region: CASSLQDSPLHF. The CDR3, as DNA: TGTGCCAGCAGTTTACAGGATTCACCCCTCCACTTT.

A few counts support this clone. The rearrangement joins TRBV9 to TRBJ2-7, with D unresolved. This CDR3 spans 14 amino acids. Deletions cut 0 bases from V and 2 bases from J, with 9 bases between. CDR1 SGDLS and CDR2 YYNGEE come from the germline V gene. Here the CDR3 reads CASSVESVTYEQYF. In DNA, the CDR3 is TGTGCCAGCAGCGTAGAATCAGTCACCTACGAGCAGTACTTC.